These T cell receptor beta chains were read from a single sample in a study of tumor and adjacent non-tumor tissue in lung cancer. Each CDR3 protein is one row after TCRdb ran MiXCR on the multiplex PCR reads. In the table there are 200,000 or so distinct CDR3 sequences, 60% to 85% of which are singletons. The material sequenced was lung tumor tissue. These receptor sequences come from a man in his sixties with non-small cell lung cancer. Each CDR3 is given with its conserved first and last residue. Each record gives: V gene, J gene, D gene, clone size, CDR3 protein, CDR3 DNA. A D gene is named only where the DNA matches it firmly. Clone size appears in some rows only: once, few, many, or a class for an expanded clone.

TRBV5-6	TRBJ2-1	NA	NA	CTSSLGSYSYIEQFF	TGTACCAGCAGCTTGGGCAGCTACTCCTACATTGAGCAGTTCTTC
TRBV6-1	TRBJ1-2	TRBD1	NA	CSSNPLSGQLSYGYTF	TGTTCCAGCAATCCCCTCTCGGGACAGCTAAGCTATGGCTACACCTTC
TRBV11-3	TRBJ1-2	NA	NA	CASSSPGLGSYGHTF	TGTGCCAGCAGTTCACCGGGACTGGGAAGCTATGGCCACACCTTC
TRBV10-2	TRBJ1-2	NA	NA	CPSSGGLSDSSRYGYIF	TGCCCCAGCAGTGGAGGTTTGTCGGACAGCTCGCGCTATGGCTACATCTTC
TRBV20-1	TRBJ1-6	NA	NA	CSARDPTSPYNSPIHF	TGCAGTGCTAGAGATCCCACGAGCCCCTATAATTCACCCATCCACTTT
TRBV11-1	TRBJ2-2	NA	once	CACSFNRNTRELFF	TGTGCCTGCAGCTTTAATAGGAACACCAGGGAGCTGTTTTTT
TRBV6-2/TRBV6-3	TRBJ1-5	NA	NA	CATSYGGGLPQHF	TGTGCCACCAGTTACGGGGGGGGCCTACCCCAGCATTTT
TRBV20-1	TRBJ1-5	NA	few	CSARDRRNNQPQHF	TGCAGTGCTAGAGACAGGAGAAACAATCAGCCCCAGCATTTT
TRBV11-1	TRBJ2-1	NA	medium-sized	CASSLAFLPTQFF	TGTGCCAGCAGCTTAGCGTTCTTGCCAACCCAGTTCTTC
TRBV12-3/TRBV12-4	TRBJ2-7	NA	NA	CAFSNPEAYEQYF	TGTGCCTTCAGTAATCCCGAGGCCTACGAGCAGTACTTC
TRBV6-6	TRBJ2-6	NA	NA	CASSQSGTNVLTF	TGTGCCAGCAGTCAATCTGGGACCAACGTCCTGACTTTC